This T cell receptor beta chain was identified during a study of blood T cell repertoires in COVID-19. Germline V lookup: CDR1 SGHDT, CDR2 YYEEEE. Trimming removed 1 base from V and 6 bases from J; junction bases left unmatched: 7. The CDR3 spans 17 residues. In the original workflow: Using reference gene primer amplification, nucleated cell counts were estimated. Sequenced by immunoSEQ multiplex PCR; TCRdb stores in-frame clones only, minus some. The V and J calls and the clone size are those of that table, but D and trimming were determined from the DNA. Among roughly 280,000 clones listed, 90% were seen once.

The receptor was derived from a woman aged 30 to 39 with acute COVID-19. Material for sequencing was PBMCs or T cells enriched from blood (not recorded which). The chain combines TRBV5-6 with TRBJ2-3; 14 bases map to TRBD2. CDR3 amino acids: CASSLYGLAGGVDTQYF. The CDR3 coding sequence is TGTGCCAGCAGCTTGTATGGACTAGCGGGAGGTGTGGATACGCAGTATTTT.